The clone carrying this T cell receptor (beta chain) was observed a handful of times. The CDR3 regions of TCR beta were amplified from RNA transcripts. TCR CDR3 underwent first-round RT-PCR with the HTBI primer set. TCRdb itself ran the multiplex PCR reads through MiXCR, one entry per CDR3 protein. The repertoire includes approximately 600,000 distinct CDR3 sequences, about 17% of them detected once, and 3.8% sits in the top ten. Trimming left V 5 bases short and J 5 bases short, with 12 bases between. CDR3 length equals 12 residues. Germline CDR1 SQVTM, CDR2 ANQGSEA. The entry originates in a study of T cells in Graves' hyperthyroidism and ophthalmopathy.

The TCR was taken from a woman aged 25 to 39 with Graves' hyperthyroidism. V is TRBV29-1 and J is TRBJ1-2; D is perhaps TRBD1 (5 bases). The sample consisted of blood. This chain's CDR3 is CSVNRSPYGYTF. The DNA for the CDR3 is TGCAGCGTTAACAGGAGCCCGTATGGCTACACCTTC.